The 8 T cell receptor beta chains below come from one sample, sequenced in a study of shared clonotypes between healthy human individuals. Data came from immunoSEQ multiplex PCR; TCRdb stores just in-frame clones and leaves some out. The sample shows around 1.6 million clones, 98% of them seen only once. Sequencing input: naive CD4+ T cells sorted from blood. Subset specified: CD45RA+ positively selected. The receptors were gathered from a young man in good health.

The chain employs TRBV10-3 and TRBJ1-5, with D possibly TRBD1 on 6 matching bases. Germline V gene lookup returns CDR1 ENHRY and CDR2 SYGVKD. The V end lost 0 bases, the J end lost 0 bases, and 12 bases lay between the germline ends. CDR3 length: 17 amino acids. The CDR3 region is CAISESLQGNSNQPQHF. DNA of the CDR3: TGTGCCATCAGTGAGTCACTCCAGGGGAATAGCAATCAGCCCCAGCATTTT.

This chain uses TRBV2 with TRBJ2-3; D may match TRBD1 or TRBD2 (5 bases each). Between the trimmed V and J ends, which lost 7 bases and 5 bases, there was a span of 10 bases. Germline CDR1 reads SNHLY; CDR2 reads FYNNEI. The CDR3 is 12 residues long. The CDR3 reads CASTGAVDTQYF. The DNA of the CDR3 is TGTGCCAGCACCGGGGCCGTAGATACGCAGTATTTT.

The rearrangement joins TRBV5-1 to TRBJ2-1, with D possibly TRBD1 on 5 matching bases. Trimming stripped 0 bases from V and 9 bases from J, with 16 bases between. This CDR3 comprises 15 residues. The germline V gene has CDR1 SGHRS and CDR2 YFSETQ. As DNA, the CDR3 is TGCGCCAGCAGCTTGGTTTTTTCCAGCCAGGGTGAGCAGTTCTTC. This gives the protein CASSLVFSSQGEQFF.

This rearrangement joins TRBV29-1 to TRBJ2-1; 7 bases are a match to TRBD2. There are 11 residues in the CDR3. Germline V CDR1 and CDR2: SQVTM, ANQGSEA. Trimming removed 4 bases from V and 9 bases from J; junction bases left unmatched: 3. The DNA for the CDR3 is TGCAGCGTTGGGGGAGGGCCTGAGCAGTTCTTC. Its translation is CSVGGGPEQFF.

The chain employs TRBV5-4 and TRBJ2-3; 10 bases fit TRBD1. Germline CDR1 reads SGHNT; CDR2 reads YYREEE (reference sequence). The CDR3 has 15 residues. V was clipped by 4 bases and J by 3 bases; unmatched bases: 5. CDR3 loop: CASSLWTGGTDTQYF. The CDR3 DNA reads TGTGCCAGCAGCCTGTGGACAGGGGGAACAGATACGCAGTATTTT. Filled out from reference TRBV5-4 and TRBJ2-3, the complete variable domain reads ETGVTQSPTHLIKTRGQQVTLRCSSQSGHNTVSWYQQALGQGPQFIFQYYREEENGRGNFPPRFSGLQFPNYSSELNVNALELDDSALYLCASSLWTGGTDTQYFGPGTRLTVL.

The chain carries TRBV5-1 and TRBJ2-4, with D unresolved. Trimming pared 2 bases from V and 5 bases from J, leaving 8 bases between. Germline V CDR1 and CDR2: SGHRS, YFSETQ. The CDR3 covers 13 residues. The CDR3 sequence: CASSFRTENIQYF. CDR3 DNA: TGCGCCAGCAGCTTTCGGACCGAAAACATTCAGTACTTC.

The V gene is TRBV9, the J gene TRBJ2-1; 14 bases agree with TRBD2. After removal of 0 bases from V and 9 bases from J, the junction contained 17 bases not matched to a gene. The CDR3 loop spans 20 amino acids. Germline CDR1 is SGDLS and CDR2 is YYNGEE. The chain's CDR3 is CASSVAKVSGLAGVVSEQFF. The CDR3 nucleotides are TGTGCCAGCAGCGTAGCTAAGGTGTCGGGACTAGCGGGAGTTGTTAGTGAGCAGTTCTTC.

CDR3 DNA: TGTGCCAGCAGCCGGGGACTAGCGGGAATGGGTTACAATGAGCAGTTCTTC. Translation gives CASSRGLAGMGYNEQFF. The V and J genes are TRBV9 and TRBJ2-1; 13 bases match TRBD2. Germline values: CDR1 SGDLS, CDR2 YYNGEE. With V trimmed by 4 bases and J by 4 bases, 8 bases remained unmatched. This CDR3 is 17 amino acids long.